This TCR beta chain was identified during a study of long-term antiretroviral therapy in people with HIV. Study-wide findings and caveats: ART adherence, viral resistance and therapy changes were undocumented. Despite increasing after ART, diversity remained lower than that of transplant donor controls. Clones with expansion before ART led the repertoire at all time points.

Note on this clone: Its target is unknown.

Roughly 1-11 million cryopreserved PBMC were held in samples before DNA extraction. Per the germline V gene, CDR1 is ENHRY and CDR2 is SYGVKD. V was cut by 4 bases and J by 5 bases, with 6 bases left in between. CDR3 length: 11 amino acids. The authors ran the immunoSEQ assay, v3.0, at survey level. Measured with immunoSEQ multiplex PCR; TCRdb has only the in-frame clones, and not every one. The sample carries roughly 17,000 clones, approximately 81% recorded once. The gene calls are TRBV10-3 and TRBJ2-7, with no clear D. The sequence derives from a man aged 50 to 60 with HIV. Material: unsorted PBMCs, obtained 0.3 years before starting antiretroviral therapy. The CDR3 bases are TGTGCCATCAGTGCCTCAGACGAGCAGTACTTC. Its protein is CAISASDEQYF.